Here is one TCR beta chain with its context. The antigen is not known. This PCR relied on a set of 60 Vbeta primers and 13 Jbeta primers. Produced via immunoSEQ multiplex PCR; TCRdb's table is partial and in-frame only. In total, the table holds approximately 50,000 clones. These data originate in a study of cytomegalovirus exposure and HLA in healthy donors. Overall study results and limits: A classifier reportedly called cytomegalovirus status with high sensitivity and specificity. A later analysis showed that HLA-associated TCR beta chains had undergone more clonal expansion than equally common others. In a later analysis, at a false discovery rate of 0.05, approximately 18,000 TCR beta sequences were associated with HLA alleles.

This CDR3 is built from 13 residues. CDR1 is SGHTA and CDR2 is FQGNSA in the germline V gene. Losses at the gene ends were 5 bases for V and 5 bases for J; bases not matched to a gene: 6. The receptor comes from a male donor in good health and CMV-seronegative. This chain joins TRBV7-2 and TRBJ2-7; 7 positions agree with TRBD1. The sequenced material came from PBMCs. Written as DNA, the CDR3 is TGTGCCAGCAGCCCCGACAGGGTCAACGAGCAGTACTTC. This encodes CASSPDRVNEQYF.